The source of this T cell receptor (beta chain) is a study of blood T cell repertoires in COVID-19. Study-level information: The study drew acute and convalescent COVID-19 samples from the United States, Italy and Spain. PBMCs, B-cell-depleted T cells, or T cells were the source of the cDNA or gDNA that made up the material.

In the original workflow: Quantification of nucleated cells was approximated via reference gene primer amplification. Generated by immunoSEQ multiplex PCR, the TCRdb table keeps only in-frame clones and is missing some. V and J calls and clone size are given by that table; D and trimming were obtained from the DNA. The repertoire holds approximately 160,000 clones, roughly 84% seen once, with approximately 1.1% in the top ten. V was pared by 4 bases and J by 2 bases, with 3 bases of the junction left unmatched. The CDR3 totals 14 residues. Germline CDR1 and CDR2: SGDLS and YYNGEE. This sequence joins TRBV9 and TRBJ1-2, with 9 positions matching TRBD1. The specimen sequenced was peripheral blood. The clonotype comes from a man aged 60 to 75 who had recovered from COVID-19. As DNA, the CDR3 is TGTGCCAGCAGCCCCGGGACAGGGAACTATGGCTACACCTTC. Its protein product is CASSPGTGNYGYTF.